Below, one T cell receptor beta chain is given with its context. Its antigen is undetermined. The data originate from a study of vaccination and CD4 T cells after COVID-19. Study summary: In the convalescent cohort, there were six males and four females, two of them Hispanic.

Sequencing of cultured CD4+ T cell DNA used the Oncomine TCR Beta short-read assay. After culture, CD4+ T cells served as the source for genomic DNA extraction. Each CDR3 protein gets one entry after TCRdb re-called the PCR reads with MiXCR. This sample has over 9,000 distinct CDR3 sequences, with about half found just once. The treatment: approximately 10-day PBMC culture with coronavirus spike peptide pools or control peptides (ViraFEST assay). Via ViraFEST, peptide pools expanded antigen-specific T cells before TCR sequencing. Between the trimmed V and J ends, which lost 3 bases and 3 bases, there was a span of 12 bases. Germline V gives CDR1 DFQATT, CDR2 SNEGSKA (reference sequence). The CDR3 consists of 13 residues.

The sequence was obtained from a human donor who had recovered from COVID-19. Source material: CD4+ T cells from blood, cultured in vitro. The rearrangement links TRBV20-1 to TRBJ2-7, with a tentative D call TRBD2 (5 bases). The DNA of the CDR3 is TGCAGTGCTAGGGACTCGACTAACTACGAGCAGTACTTC. Amino acid sequence: CSARDSTNYEQYF.